A selection of T cell receptor beta chains follows, all from one sample in a study of CD8 T cells in Susac syndrome. TCRdb reanalysed the immunoSEQ multiplex PCR reads using MiXCR and keeps one entry per CDR3 protein. The sample lists about 60,000 distinct CDR3 sequences; over 85% were seen once. The specimen sequenced was CD8+ T cells from PBMCs. The receptors come from a human donor in good health. The CDR3 runs from the conserved cysteine through the conserved F or W. A D gene is named only where the DNA matches it firmly. Clone size, where shown, is once, few, many, or a class for clones that have expanded.

d_gene	v_gene	abundance	j_gene	CDR3nt	CDR3aa
-	TRBV6-1	-	TRBJ1-5	TGTGCCAGCAGCCCTGGGCCAGGGCTTAATCAGCCCCAGCATTTT	CASSPGPGLNQPQHF
TRBD1	TRBV10-2	-	TRBJ2-4	TGCGCCAGCAGTGAACCTCTCCAGGGGGCAGTCAAAAACATTCAGTACTTC	CASSEPLQGAVKNIQYF
TRBD2	TRBV20-1	-	TRBJ2-7	TGCAGTGCTAATAAACCAATTAGCGGGGGGCCACCCTACGAGCAGTACTTC	CSANKPISGGPPYEQYF
-	TRBV2	-	TRBJ2-7	TGTGCCAGCAGTGAACAGGGACGGGACTACGAGCAGTACTTC	CASSEQGRDYEQYF
-	TRBV28	-	TRBJ2-2	TGTGCCAGCAGTTTGTCCCAGGGGGAGCTGTTTTTT	CASSLSQGELFF
-	TRBV11-1	-	TRBJ1-3	TGTGCCAGCAGCTTCCGAGCCCCCTTGACAGCGCCTTTCCCCGTCTCTGGAAACACCATATATTTT	CASSFRAPLTAPFPVSGNTIYF
-	TRBV15	-	TRBJ2-6	TGTGCCACCAGCAGAGAACACCTACTCTCTGGGGCCAACGTCCTGACTTTC	CATSREHLLSGANVLTF
-	TRBV7-9	-	TRBJ2-3	TGTGCCAGCAGCCCGGGCACCGGGACGGGAGAGTATTTT	CASSPGTGTGEYF
-	TRBV6-5	once	TRBJ1-4	TGTGCCAGCAGCGACGGGGAAAAACTGTTTTTT	CASSDGEKLFF
TRBD1	TRBV25-1	-	TRBJ1-2	TGTGCAGCCGGACAGGCCCTCTATGGCTACACCTTC	CAAGQALYGYTF
-	TRBV13	-	TRBJ2-1	TGTGCCAGCAGCTTAGAACGGGGCAATGAGCAGTTCTTC	CASSLERGNEQFF
-	TRBV7-2	-	TRBJ2-1	TGTGCCAGCAGCCCCGGGACATACACCTACAATGAGCAGTTCTTC	CASSPGTYTYNEQFF
TRBD1	TRBV13	-	TRBJ2-7	TGTGCCAGCAGCGCTCGGACAGGGAACTCCTACGAGCAGTACTTC	CASSARTGNSYEQYF
-	TRBV6-5	-	TRBJ2-1	TGTGCCAGCAGTTACGAGGCTTCCAATGAGCAGTTCTTC	CASSYEASNEQFF
-	TRBV6-2/TRBV6-3	-	TRBJ1-1	TGTGCCAGCAGGAATCTTGGGACTGAAGCTTTCTTT	CASRNLGTEAFF
-	TRBV5-6	-	TRBJ2-7	TGTGCCAGCAGCCCCGTAGGGGACTCCTACGAGCAGTACTTC	CASSPVGDSYEQYF
-	TRBV4-3	-	TRBJ2-6	TGCGCCAGCAGCCAAGATCTTGAACAGCCTATCTCTGGGGCCAACGTCCTGACTTTC	CASSQDLEQPISGANVLTF
-	TRBV29-1	once	TRBJ1-1	TGCAGCGTTGAAGATGGGGCTGAAGCTTTCTTT	CSVEDGAEAFF
TRBD1	TRBV6-5	-	TRBJ1-2	TGTGCCAGCAGTTACGGACAGGAAGGCTATGGCTACACCTTC	CASSYGQEGYGYTF
-	TRBV19	-	TRBJ1-5	TGTGCCTGGAGGGTAGGGCCGACAGTCCCGAATCAGCCCCAGCATTTT	CAWRVGPTVPNQPQHF
-	TRBV28	-	TRBJ2-7	TGTGCCAGCAGTTTATTTGCCGGGTCCTACGAGCAGTACTTC	CASSLFAGSYEQYF
TRBD1	TRBV6-2/TRBV6-3	-	TRBJ1-2	TGTGCCAGCGCCACGGGACAGATTGGCTACACCTTC	CASATGQIGYTF